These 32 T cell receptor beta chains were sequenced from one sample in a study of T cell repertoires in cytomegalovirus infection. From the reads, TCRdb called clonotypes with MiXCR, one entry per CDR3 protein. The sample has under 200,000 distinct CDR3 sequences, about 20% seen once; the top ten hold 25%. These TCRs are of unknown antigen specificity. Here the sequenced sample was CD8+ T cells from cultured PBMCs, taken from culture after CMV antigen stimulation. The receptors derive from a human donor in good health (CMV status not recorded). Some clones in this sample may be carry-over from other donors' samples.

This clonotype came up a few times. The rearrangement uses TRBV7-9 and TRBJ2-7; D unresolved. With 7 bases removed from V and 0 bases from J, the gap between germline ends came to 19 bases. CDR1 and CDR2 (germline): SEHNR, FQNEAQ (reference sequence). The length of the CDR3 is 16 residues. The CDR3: CASTPPQADSSYEQYF. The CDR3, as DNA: TGTGCCAGCACCCCCCCGCAAGCTGATAGCTCCTACGAGCAGTACTTC.

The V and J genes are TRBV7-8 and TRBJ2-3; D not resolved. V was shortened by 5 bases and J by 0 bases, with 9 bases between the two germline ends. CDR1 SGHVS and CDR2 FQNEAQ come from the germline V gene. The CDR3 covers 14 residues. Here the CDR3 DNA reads TGTGCCAGCAGCCCGATGGATAGCACAGATACGCAGTATTTT. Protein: CASSPMDSTDTQYF.

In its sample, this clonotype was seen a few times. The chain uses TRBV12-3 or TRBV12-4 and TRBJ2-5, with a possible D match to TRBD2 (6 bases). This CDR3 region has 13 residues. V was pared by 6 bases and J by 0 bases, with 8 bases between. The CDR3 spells CASRSGYQETQYF. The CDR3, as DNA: TGTGCCAGCAGAAGCGGGTACCAAGAGACCCAGTACTTC.

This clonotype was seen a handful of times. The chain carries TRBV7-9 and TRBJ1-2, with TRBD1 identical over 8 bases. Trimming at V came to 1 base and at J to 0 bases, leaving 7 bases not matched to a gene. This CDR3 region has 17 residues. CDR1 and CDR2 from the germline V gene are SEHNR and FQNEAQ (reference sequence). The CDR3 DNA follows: TGTGCCAGCAGCTTAGGCCCAGGGGGCAGTTCTAACTATGGCTACACCTTC. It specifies CASSLGPGGSSNYGYTF.

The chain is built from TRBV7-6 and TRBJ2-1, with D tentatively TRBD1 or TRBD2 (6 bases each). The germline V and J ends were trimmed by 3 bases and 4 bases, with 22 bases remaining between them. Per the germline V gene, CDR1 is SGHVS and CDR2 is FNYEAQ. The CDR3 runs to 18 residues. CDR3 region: CASSFPEGGGGAYNEQFF. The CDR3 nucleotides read TGTGCCAGCAGCTTCCCGGAGGGGGGAGGCGGGGCATACAATGAGCAGTTCTTC.

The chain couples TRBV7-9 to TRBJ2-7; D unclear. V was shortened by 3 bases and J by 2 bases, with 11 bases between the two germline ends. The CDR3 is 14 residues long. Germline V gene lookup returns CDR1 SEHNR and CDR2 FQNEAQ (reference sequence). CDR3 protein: CASSLVHDPYEQYF. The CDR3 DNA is TGTGCCAGCAGCTTGGTGCACGACCCCTACGAGCAGTACTTC.

Here the CDR3 reads CASSRGDRAFF. The CDR3 bases are TGCGCCAGCAGCCGCGGGGACAGGGCTTTCTTT. V is TRBV4-1 and J is TRBJ1-1, with TRBD1 identical over 8 bases. Per germline, CDR1 MGHRA and CDR2 YSYEKL. With V trimmed by 4 bases and J by 11 bases, 3 bases remained unmatched. This CDR3 contains 11 residues.

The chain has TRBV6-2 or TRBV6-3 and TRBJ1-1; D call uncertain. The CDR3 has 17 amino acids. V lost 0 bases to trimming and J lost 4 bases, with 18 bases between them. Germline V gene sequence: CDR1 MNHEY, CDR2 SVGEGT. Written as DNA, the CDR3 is TGTGCCAGCAGTTACTCGATCCGGGAATGGGTGATCACTGAAGCTTTCTTT. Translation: CASSYSIREWVITEAFF.

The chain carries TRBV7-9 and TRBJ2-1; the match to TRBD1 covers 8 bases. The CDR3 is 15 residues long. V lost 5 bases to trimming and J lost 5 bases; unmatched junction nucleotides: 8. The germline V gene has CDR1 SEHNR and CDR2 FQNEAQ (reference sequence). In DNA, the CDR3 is TGTGCCAGCAGCCGCGGACAGGGCAGTAACAATGAGCAGTTCTTC. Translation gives CASSRGQGSNNEQFF.

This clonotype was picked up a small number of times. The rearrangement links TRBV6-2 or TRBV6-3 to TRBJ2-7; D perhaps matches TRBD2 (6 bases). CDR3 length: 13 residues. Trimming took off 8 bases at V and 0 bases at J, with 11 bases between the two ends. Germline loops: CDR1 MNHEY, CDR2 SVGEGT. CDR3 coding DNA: TGTGCCAGCTCCTGGGGGGTCTCCTACGAGCAGTACTTC. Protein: CASSWGVSYEQYF.

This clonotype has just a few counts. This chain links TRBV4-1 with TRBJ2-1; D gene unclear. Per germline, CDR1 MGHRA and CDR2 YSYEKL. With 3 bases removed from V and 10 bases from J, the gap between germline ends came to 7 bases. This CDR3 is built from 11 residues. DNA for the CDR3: TGCGCCAGCAGCCACGGCAGGGAGCAGTTCTTC. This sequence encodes CASSHGREQFF.

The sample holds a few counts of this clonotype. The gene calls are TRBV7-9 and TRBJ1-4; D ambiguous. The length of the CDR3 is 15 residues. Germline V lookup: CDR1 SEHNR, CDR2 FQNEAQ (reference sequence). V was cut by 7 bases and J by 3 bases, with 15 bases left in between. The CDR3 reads CASTHSAGPNEKLFF. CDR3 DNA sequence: TGTGCCAGCACCCACTCCGCGGGCCCTAATGAAAAACTGTTTTTT.

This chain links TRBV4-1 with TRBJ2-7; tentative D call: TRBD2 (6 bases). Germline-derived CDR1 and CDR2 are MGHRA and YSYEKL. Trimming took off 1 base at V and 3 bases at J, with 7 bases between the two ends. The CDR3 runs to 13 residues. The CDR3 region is CASSQVGGYEQYF. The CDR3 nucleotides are TGCGCCAGCAGCCAAGTCGGGGGCTACGAGCAGTACTTC.

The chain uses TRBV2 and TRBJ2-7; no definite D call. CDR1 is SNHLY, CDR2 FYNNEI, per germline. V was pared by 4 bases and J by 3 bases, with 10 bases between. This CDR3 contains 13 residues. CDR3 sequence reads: CASSVVADYEQYF. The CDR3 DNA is TGTGCCAGCAGTGTGGTAGCAGACTACGAGCAGTACTTC.

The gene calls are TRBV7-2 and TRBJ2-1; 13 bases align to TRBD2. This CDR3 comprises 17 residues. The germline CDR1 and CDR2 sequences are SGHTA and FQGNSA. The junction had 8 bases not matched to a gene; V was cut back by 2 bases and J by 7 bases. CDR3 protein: CASSLTSGGAWLNEQFF. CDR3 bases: TGTGCCAGCAGCTTAACTAGCGGGGGGGCCTGGTTAAATGAGCAGTTCTTC.

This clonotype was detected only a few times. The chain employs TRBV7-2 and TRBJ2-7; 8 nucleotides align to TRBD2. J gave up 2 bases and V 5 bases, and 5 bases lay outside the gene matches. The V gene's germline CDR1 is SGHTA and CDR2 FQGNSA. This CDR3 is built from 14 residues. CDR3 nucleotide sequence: TGTGCCAGCAGCCTCGGACTAGCCACCTACGAGCAGTACTTC. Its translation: CASSLGLATYEQYF. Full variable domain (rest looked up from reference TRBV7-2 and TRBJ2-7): GAGVSQSPSNKVTEKGKDVELRCDPISGHTALYWYRQSLGQGLEFLIYFQGNSAPDKSGLPSDRFSAERTGGSVSTLTIQRTQQEDSAVYLCASSLGLATYEQYFGPGTRLTVT.

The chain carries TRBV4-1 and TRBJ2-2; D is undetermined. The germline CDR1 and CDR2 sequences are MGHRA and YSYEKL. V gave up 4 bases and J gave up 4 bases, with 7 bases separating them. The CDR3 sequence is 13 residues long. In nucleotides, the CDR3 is TGCGCCAGCAGCCCCCGATCCACCGGGGAGCTGTTTTTT. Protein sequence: CASSPRSTGELFF.

In DNA form, the CDR3 reads TGTGCCAGCAGTGGCGGGGACGCCGCCTACGAGCAGTACTTC. Translated: CASSGGDAAYEQYF. This chain connects TRBV6-2 or TRBV6-3 to TRBJ2-7; D is perhaps TRBD2 (6 bases). V was trimmed by 5 bases and J by 2 bases, leaving 13 bases between them. The CDR3 runs to 14 residues. Germline CDR1 and CDR2: MNHEY and SVGEGT.

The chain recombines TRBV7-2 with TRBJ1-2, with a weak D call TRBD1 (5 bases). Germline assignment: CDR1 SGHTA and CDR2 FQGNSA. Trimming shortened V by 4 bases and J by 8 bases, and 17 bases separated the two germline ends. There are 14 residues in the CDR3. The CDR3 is CASSSPGTPIGYTF. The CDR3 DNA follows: TGTGCCAGCAGCTCACCCGGGACTCCTATAGGCTACACCTTC.

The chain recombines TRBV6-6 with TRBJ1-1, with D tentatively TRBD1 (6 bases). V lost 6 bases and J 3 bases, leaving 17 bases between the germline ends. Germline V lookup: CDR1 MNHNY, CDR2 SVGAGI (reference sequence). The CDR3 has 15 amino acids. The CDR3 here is CASSSLGGADTEAFF. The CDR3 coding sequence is TGTGCCAGCAGCTCCTTGGGGGGGGCTGACACTGAAGCTTTCTTT.

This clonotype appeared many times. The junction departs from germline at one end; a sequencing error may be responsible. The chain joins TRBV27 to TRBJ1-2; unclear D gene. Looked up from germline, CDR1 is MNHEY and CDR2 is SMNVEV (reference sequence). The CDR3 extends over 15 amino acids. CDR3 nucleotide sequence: TGTGCCAGCAGTTTCGAGGGAAGGATTAACCATGGCTACACCTTC. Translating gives CASSFEGRINHGYTF.

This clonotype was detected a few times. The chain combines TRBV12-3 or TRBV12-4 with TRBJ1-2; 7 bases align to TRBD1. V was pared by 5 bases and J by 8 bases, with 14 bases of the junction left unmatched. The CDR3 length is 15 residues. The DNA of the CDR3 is TGTGCCAGCAGTCAACAGGGACAGCCCGCCCCGGGCTACACCTTC. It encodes CASSQQGQPAPGYTF.

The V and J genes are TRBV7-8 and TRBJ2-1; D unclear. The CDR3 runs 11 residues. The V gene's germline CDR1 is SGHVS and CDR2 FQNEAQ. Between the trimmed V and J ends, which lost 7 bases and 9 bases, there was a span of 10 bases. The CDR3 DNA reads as TGTGCCAGCACCATAGGCGCTGAGCAGTTCTTC. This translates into CASTIGAEQFF.

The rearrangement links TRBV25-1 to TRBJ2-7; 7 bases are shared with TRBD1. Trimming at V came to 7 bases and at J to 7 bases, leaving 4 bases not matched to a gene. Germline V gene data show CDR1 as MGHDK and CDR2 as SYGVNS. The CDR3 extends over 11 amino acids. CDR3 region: CASTTGSEQYF. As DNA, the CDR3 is TGTGCCAGCACGACAGGGTCGGAGCAGTACTTC.

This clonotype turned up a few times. The CDR3 loop is CATSRLTGGKLFF. CDR3 nucleotides: TGTGCCACCAGCAGACTGACAGGGGGAAAACTGTTTTTT. The chain carries TRBV15 and TRBJ1-4; 9 bases agree with TRBD1. The trim removed 2 bases at V and 10 bases at J, leaving 2 bases unmatched. Germline V CDR1 and CDR2: LNHNV, YYDKDF (reference sequence). The CDR3 has 13 residues.

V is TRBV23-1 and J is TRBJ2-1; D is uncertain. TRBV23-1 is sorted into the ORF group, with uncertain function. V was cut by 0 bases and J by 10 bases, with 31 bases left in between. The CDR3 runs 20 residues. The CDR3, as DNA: TGCGCCAGCAGTCAATCTGATGGACCTGTTAAAGTTGGATGGTTCATCGAGCAGTTCTTC. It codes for CASSQSDGPVKVGWFIEQFF.

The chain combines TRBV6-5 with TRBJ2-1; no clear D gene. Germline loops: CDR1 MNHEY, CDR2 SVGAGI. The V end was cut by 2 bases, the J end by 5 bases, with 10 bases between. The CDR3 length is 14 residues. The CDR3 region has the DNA TGTGCCAGCAGTTACCGAACGGCCCACAATGAGCAGTTCTTC. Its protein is CASSYRTAHNEQFF.

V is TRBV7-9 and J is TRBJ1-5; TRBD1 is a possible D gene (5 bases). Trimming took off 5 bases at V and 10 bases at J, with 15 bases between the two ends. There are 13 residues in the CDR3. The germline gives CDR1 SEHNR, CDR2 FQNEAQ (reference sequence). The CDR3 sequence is CASSPERGEPQHF. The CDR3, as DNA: TGTGCCAGCAGCCCAGAAAGAGGGGAACCCCAGCATTTT.

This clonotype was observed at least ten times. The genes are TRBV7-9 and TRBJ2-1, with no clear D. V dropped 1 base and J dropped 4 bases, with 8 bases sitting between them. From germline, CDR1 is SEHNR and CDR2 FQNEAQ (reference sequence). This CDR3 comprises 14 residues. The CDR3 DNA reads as TGTGCCAGCAGCTTAGTCGAAGCTTACAATGAGCAGTTCTTC. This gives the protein CASSLVEAYNEQFF. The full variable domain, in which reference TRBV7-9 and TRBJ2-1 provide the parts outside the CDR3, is DTGVSQNPRHKITKRGQNVTFRCDPISEHNRLYWYRQTLGQGPEFLTYFQNEAQLEKSRLLSDRFSAERPKGSFSTLEIQRTEQGDSAMYLCASSLVEAYNEQFFGPGTRLTVL.

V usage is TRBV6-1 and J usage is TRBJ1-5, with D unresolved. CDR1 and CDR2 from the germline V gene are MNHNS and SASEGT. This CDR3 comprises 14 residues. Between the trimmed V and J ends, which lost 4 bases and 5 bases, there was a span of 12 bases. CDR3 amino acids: CASSGVGEYQPQHF. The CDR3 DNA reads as TGTGCCAGCAGTGGGGTTGGGGAATATCAGCCCCAGCATTTT.

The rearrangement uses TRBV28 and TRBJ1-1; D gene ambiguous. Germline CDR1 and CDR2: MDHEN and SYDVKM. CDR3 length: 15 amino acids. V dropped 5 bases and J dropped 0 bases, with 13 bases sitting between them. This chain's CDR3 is CASSQLGEMNTEAFF. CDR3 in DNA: TGTGCCAGCAGTCAGCTAGGTGAGATGAACACTGAAGCTTTCTTT.

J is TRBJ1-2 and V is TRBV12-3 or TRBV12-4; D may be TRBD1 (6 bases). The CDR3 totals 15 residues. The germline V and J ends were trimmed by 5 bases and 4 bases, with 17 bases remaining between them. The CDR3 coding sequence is TGTGCCAGCAGTCCCGGGACACCCACCGGCTATGGCTACACCTTC. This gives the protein CASSPGTPTGYGYTF.